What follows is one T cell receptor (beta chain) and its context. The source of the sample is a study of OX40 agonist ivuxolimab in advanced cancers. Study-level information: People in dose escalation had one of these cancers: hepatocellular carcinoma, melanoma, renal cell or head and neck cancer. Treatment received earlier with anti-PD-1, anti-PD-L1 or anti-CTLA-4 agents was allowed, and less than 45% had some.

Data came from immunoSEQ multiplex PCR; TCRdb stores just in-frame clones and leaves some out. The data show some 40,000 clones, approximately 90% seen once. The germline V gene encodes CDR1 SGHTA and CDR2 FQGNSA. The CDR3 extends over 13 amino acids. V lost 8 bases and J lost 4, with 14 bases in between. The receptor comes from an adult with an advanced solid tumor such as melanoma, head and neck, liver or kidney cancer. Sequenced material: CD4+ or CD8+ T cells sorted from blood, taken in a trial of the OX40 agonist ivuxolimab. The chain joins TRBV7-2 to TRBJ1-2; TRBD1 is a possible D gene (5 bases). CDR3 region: CASAGGGGYGYTF. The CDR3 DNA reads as TGTGCCAGCGCCGGGGGGGGTGGCTATGGCTACACCTTC. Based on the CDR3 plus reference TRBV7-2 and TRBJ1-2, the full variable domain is GAGVSQSPSNKVTEKGKDVELRCDPISGHTALYWYRQSLGQGLEFLIYFQGNSAPDKSGLPSDRFSAERTGGSVSTLTIQRTQQEDSAVYLCASAGGGGYGYTFGSGTRLTVV.